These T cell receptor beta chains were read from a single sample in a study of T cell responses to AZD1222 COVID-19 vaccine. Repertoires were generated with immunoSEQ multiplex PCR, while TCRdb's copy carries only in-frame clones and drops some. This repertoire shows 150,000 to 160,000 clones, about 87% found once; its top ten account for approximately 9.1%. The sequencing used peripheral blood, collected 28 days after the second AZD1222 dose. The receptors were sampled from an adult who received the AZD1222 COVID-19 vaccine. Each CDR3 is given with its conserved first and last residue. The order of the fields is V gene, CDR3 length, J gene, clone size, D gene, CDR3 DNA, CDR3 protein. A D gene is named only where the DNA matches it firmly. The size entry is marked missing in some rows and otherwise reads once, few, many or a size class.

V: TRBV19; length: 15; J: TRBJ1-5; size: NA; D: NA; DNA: TGTGCCAGCCTAGGTAGGGACGGGGGCTTTCAGCCCCAGCATTTT; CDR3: CASLGRDGGFQPQHF
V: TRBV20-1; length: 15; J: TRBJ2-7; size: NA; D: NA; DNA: TGCAGTGCTAGTCTCGGTGGACAGAGCTCCGCCGAGCAGTACTTC; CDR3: CSASLGGQSSAEQYF
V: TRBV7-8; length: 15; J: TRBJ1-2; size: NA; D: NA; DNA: TGTGCCAGCAGCTCCCGGACAGACAGTTCTTATGGCTACACCTTC; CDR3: CASSSRTDSSYGYTF
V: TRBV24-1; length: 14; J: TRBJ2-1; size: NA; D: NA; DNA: TGTGCCACCAGTAGGACAGATGGGTTTTTTGAGCAGTTCTTC; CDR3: CATSRTDGFFEQFF
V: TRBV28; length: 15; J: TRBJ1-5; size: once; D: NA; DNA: TGTGCCAGCATACCTTTTGGGACTATCAATCAGCCCCAGCATTTT; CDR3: CASIPFGTINQPQHF
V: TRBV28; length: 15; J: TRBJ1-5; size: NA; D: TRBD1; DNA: TGTGCCAGCAGTCCTCCGGGACAGATTCTTCAGCCCCAGCATTTT; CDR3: CASSPPGQILQPQHF
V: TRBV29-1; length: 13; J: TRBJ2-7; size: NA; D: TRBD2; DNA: TGCAGTGGCGGGAGAGGTAAGTCCCACGAGCAGTACTTC; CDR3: CSGGRGKSHEQYF
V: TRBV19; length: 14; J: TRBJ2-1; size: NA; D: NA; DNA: TGTGCCAGTAGTGCCTATGAGCCCGCCGCTGAGCAGTTCTTC; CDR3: CASSAYEPAAEQFF
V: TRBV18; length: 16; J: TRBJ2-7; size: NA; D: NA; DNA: TGTGCCAGCTCACCACTACATATGGAGGGGGCCTACGAGCAGTACTTC; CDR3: CASSPLHMEGAYEQYF
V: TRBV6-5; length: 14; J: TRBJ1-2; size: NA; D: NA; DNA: TGTGCCAGCACTACAACAGGGCTCAACTATGGCTACACCTTC; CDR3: CASTTTGLNYGYTF
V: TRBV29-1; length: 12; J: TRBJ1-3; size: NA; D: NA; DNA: TGCAGCGTTGTCACGCAGGGAAACACCATATATTTT; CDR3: CSVVTQGNTIYF
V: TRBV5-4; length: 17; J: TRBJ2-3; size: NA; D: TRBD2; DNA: TGTGCCAGCAGCTTGTTGGTAGCGGGGATTAGCACAGATACGCAGTATTTT; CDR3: CASSLLVAGISTDTQYF
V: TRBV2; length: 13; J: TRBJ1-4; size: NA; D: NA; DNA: TGTGCCAGCACCTCGTCTAGACAGGAGCAACTGTTTTTT; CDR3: CASTSSRQEQLFF
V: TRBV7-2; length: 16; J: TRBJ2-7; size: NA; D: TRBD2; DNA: TGTGCCAGCAGCCCGACTAGCGGCCTATCCTCCTACGAGCAGTACTTC; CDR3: CASSPTSGLSSYEQYF
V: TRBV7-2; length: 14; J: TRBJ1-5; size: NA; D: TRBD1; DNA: TGTGCCAGCAGCCCCCAGGGGGGGAATCAGCCCCAGCATTTT; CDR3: CASSPQGGNQPQHF
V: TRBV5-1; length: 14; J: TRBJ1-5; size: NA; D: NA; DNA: TGCGCCAGCAGCTACGGGGCGGGGAATCAGCCCCAGCATTTT; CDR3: CASSYGAGNQPQHF
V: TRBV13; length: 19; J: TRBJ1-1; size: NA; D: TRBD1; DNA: TGTGCCAGCAGCTTTTTCCGGGACAGGGGTTACAGTCTGAGGCCTGAAGCTTTCTTT; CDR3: CASSFFRDRGYSLRPEAFF
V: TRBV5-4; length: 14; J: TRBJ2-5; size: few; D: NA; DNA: TGTGCCAGCACAATGAAGGGGGTAGGGGAGACCCAGTACTTC; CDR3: CASTMKGVGETQYF
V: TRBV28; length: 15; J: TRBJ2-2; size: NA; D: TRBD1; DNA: TGTGCCAGCAGTCCCGGACAGGGGTCCGGCGGGGAGCTGTTTTTT; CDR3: CASSPGQGSGGELFF
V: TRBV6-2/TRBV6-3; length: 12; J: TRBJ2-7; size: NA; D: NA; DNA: TGTGCCAGCAGTTACGAGAGGGCTAGCAAGTACTTC; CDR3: CASSYERASKYF
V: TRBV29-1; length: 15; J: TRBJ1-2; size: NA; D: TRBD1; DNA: TGCAGCGTTGCTAGAGGACAGGGTTCCGGCTATGGCTACACCTTC; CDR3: CSVARGQGSGYGYTF
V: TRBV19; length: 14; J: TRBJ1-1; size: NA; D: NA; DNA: TGTGCCAGTAGACCCCCACGGATGAACACTGAAGCTTTCTTT; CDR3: CASRPPRMNTEAFF
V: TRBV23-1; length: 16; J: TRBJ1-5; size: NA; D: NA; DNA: TGCGCCAGCAGCCACCTACTGGAAGATAGCAATCAGCCCCAGCATTTT; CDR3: CASSHLLEDSNQPQHF
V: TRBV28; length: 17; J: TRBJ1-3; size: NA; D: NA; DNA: TGTGCCAGCAGTTCTCCGACATTGACTTTCTCTGGAAACACCATATATTTT; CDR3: CASSSPTLTFSGNTIYF
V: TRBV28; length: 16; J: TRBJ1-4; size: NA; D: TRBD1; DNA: TGTGCCAGCAATCCGGGACAGGGGGCAACTAATGAAAAACTGTTTTTT; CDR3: CASNPGQGATNEKLFF
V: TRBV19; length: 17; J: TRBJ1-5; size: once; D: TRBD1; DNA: TGTGCCAGTCGGGGGGTTTTGGGGCAGGGGGCCTATCAGCCCCAGCATTTT; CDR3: CASRGVLGQGAYQPQHF
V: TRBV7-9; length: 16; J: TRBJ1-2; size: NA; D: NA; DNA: TGTGCCAGCAGCCCGCAGGGAGGAGCGATGGGGTATGGCTACACCTTC; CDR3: CASSPQGGAMGYGYTF
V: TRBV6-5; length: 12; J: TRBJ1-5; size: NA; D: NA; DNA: TGTGCCAGCACCCATCGGGATCAGCCCCAGCATTTT; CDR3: CASTHRDQPQHF
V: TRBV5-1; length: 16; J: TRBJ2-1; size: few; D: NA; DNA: TGCGCCAGCAACAAAGTTGGCGCTAGCTCCTACAATGAGCAGTTCTTC; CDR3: CASNKVGASSYNEQFF
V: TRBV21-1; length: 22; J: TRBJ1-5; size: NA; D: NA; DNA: TGTGCCAGCAGCCATACCCGCTTTAAAGGTATTTCAGGCGAATATAGCAATCAGCCCCAGCATTTT; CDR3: CASSHTRFKGISGEYSNQPQHF
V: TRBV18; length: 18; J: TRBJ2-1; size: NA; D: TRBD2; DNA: TGTGCCAGCTCACAAGGGACTAGCGGCTATTCCTCCTACAATGAGCAGTTCTTC; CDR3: CASSQGTSGYSSYNEQFF
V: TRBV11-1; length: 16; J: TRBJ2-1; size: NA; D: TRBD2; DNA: TGTGCCAGCAGCTTAGCGCGAGGGACTAGCGGGAGAGTGCAGTTCTTC; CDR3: CASSLARGTSGRVQFF
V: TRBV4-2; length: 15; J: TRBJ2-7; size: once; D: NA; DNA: TGTGCCAGCAGCCGCTTGGAGGGCGGGAAGGACGAGCAGTACTTC; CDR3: CASSRLEGGKDEQYF
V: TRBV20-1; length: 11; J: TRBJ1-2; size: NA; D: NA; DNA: TGCAGTGCTAGAGATCTAGATGGCTACACCTTC; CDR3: CSARDLDGYTF
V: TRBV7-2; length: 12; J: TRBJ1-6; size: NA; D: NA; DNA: TGTGCCAGCAGGGTGGGACTGGCACCCCTCCACTTT; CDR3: CASRVGLAPLHF
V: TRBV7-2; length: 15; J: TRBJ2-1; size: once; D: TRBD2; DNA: TGTGCCAGCAGCGTTAGCGGGAGGGGGGGCAATGAGCAGTTCTTC; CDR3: CASSVSGRGGNEQFF
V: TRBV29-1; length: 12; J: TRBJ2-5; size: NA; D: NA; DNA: TGCAGCGTTGATTCAGGGTTCGAGACCCAGTACTTC; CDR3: CSVDSGFETQYF
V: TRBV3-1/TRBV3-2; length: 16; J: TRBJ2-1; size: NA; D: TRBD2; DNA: TGTGCCAGCAGCCAGAGGACTAGCGGGAAGGACAATGAGCAGTTCTTC; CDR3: CASSQRTSGKDNEQFF
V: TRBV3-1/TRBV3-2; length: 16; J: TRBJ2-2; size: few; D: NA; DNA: TGTGCCAGCAGAGCGTCCCGGGACCGGCAGTCCGGGGAGCTGTTTTTT; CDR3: CASRASRDRQSGELFF
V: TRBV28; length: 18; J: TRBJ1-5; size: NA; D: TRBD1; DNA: TGTGCCAGCAGTTCCCTTCGGACAGGGGGCCAGAGCAATCAGCCCCAGCATTTT; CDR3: CASSSLRTGGQSNQPQHF
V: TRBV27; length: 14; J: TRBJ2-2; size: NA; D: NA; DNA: TGTGCCAGCAGTTTCACGGGAATCACCGGGGAGCTGTTTTTT; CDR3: CASSFTGITGELFF
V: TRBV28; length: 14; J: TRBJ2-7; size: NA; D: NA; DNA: TGTGCCAGCAGCCGTCCTACAGGTCCCAACGAGCAGTACTTC; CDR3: CASSRPTGPNEQYF
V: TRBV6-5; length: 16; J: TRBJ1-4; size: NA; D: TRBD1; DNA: TGTGCCAGCAGTTACTCCCGGACAGGGCGAAATGAAAAACTGTTTTTT; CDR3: CASSYSRTGRNEKLFF
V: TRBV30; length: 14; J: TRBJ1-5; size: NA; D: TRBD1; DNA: TGTGCCTGGAGTACAGGGGAGGGCAATCAGCCCCAGCATTTT; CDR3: CAWSTGEGNQPQHF
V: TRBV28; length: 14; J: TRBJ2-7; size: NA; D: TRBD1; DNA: TGTGCCAGCAAAATACAGGGGCTCTCCTACGAGCAGTACTTC; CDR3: CASKIQGLSYEQYF
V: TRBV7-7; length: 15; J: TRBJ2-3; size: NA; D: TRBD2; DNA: TGTGCTAGCAGCCCCTCGGGAGCGGGGCCAGATACGCAGTATTTT; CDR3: CASSPSGAGPDTQYF
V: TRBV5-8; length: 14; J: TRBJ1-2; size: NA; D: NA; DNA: TGTGCCAGCAGCTTGCTTTGGGGGAGAAAAGGCTACACCTTC; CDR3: CASSLLWGRKGYTF
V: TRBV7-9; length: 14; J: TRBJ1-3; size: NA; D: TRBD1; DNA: TGTGCCAGCAGCGCCGGGACAGGGTATTACACCATATATTTT; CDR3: CASSAGTGYYTIYF
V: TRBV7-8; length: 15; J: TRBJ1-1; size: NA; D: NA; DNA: TGTGCCAGCAGCTTAGCGCAAACAAAGAACACTGAAGCTTTCTTT; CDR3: CASSLAQTKNTEAFF
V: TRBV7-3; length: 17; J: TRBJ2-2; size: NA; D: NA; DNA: TGTGCCAGCAGCTTAATTCCACCCCCCGGGAGCACCGGGGAGCTGTTTTTT; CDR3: CASSLIPPPGSTGELFF
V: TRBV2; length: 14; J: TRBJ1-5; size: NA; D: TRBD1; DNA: TGTGCCAGCATTACGGACAGGGGAAATCAGCCCCAGCATTTT; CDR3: CASITDRGNQPQHF
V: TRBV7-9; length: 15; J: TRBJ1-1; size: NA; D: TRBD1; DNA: TGTGCCAGCAGCCGTCAGGGGGGGCGGCGCACTGAAGCTTTCTTT; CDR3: CASSRQGGRRTEAFF